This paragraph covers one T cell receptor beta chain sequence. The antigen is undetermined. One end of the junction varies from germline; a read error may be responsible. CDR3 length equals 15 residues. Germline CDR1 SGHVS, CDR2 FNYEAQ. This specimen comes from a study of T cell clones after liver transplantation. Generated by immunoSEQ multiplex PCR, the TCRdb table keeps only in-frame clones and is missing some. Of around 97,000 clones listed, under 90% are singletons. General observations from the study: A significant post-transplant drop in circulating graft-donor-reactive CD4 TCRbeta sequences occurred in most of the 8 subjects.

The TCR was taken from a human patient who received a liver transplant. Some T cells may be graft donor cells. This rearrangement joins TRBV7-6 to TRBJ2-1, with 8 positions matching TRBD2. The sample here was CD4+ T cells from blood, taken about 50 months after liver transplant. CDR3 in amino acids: CASSSGLAGYNEQFF. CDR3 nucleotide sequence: TGTGCCAGTAGCTCGGGGCTAGCGGGCTACAATGAGCAGTTCTTC.